The sequence of this T cell receptor beta chain was determined in a study of blood T cell repertoires in COVID-19. The method was immunoSEQ multiplex PCR; TCRdb's version includes in-frame clones alone and lacks a portion of them. This repertoire shows some 40,000 clones, 78% found once; its top ten account for 16%. The sequencing sample was made of peripheral blood. The clonotype comes from a man in his 70s with acute or convalescent COVID-19.

This CDR3 reads CASSLDRDQPQHF. CDR3 bases: TGTGCCAGCAGTCTGGACAGGGACCAGCCCCAGCATTTT. J is TRBJ1-5 and V is TRBV27; TRBD1 matches 8 bases. CDR3 length: 13 residues. CDR1 and CDR2 (germline): MNHEY, SMNVEV (reference sequence). V lost 5 bases and J lost 7; bases outside the gene matches: 4.